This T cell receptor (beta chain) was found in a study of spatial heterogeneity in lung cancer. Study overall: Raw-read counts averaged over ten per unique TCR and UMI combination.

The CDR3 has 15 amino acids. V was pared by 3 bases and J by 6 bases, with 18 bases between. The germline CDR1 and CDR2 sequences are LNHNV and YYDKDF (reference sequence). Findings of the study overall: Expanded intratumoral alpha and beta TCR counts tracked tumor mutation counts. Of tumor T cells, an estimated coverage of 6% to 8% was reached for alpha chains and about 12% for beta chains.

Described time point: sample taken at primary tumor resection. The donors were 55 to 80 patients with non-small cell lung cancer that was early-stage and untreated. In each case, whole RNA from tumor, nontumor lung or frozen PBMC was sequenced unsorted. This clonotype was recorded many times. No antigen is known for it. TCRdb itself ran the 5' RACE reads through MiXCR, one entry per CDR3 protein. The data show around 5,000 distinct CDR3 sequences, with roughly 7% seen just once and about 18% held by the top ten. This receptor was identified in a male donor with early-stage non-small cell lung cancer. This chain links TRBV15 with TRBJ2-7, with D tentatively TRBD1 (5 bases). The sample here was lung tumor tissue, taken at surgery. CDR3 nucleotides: TGTGCCACCAGCAGGGGTGGGGCAGGCCCCTCCGAGCAGTACTTC. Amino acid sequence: CATSRGGAGPSEQYF.